The 5 T cell receptor beta chains listed next were all sequenced from one sample in a study of chemoradiotherapy in HPV16-positive cancers. Repertoires were generated with immunoSEQ multiplex PCR, while TCRdb's copy carries only in-frame clones and drops some. The repertoire holds around 68,000 clones, with 88% as singletons. Source: blood, taken from a patient who underwent chemoradiotherapy. Receptors were obtained from a human donor with HPV-associated anogenital cancer.

The gene calls are TRBV29-1 and TRBJ1-2; TRBD1 matches at 10 bases. Per the germline V gene, CDR1 is SQVTM and CDR2 is ANQGSEA. J was trimmed by 6 bases and V by 5 bases; bases with no gene match: 12. The CDR3 has 15 amino acids. The CDR3, as DNA: TGCAGCGTTCTCAGACCCGGACAGGGGGTTGATGGCTACACCTTC. It translates to CSVLRPGQGVDGYTF.

The chain links TRBV5-6 to TRBJ1-1, with 7 bases fitting TRBD1. V trimming: 2 bases; J trimming: 9 bases; junction bases outside the gene matches: 4. Per germline, CDR1 SGHDT and CDR2 YYEEEE. The CDR3 runs to 12 residues. The CDR3 sequence: CASSFYRGQAFF. As DNA, the CDR3 is TGTGCCAGCAGCTTCTACAGGGGACAAGCTTTCTTT. Full variable domain (remainder filled in from reference TRBV5-6 and TRBJ1-1): DAGVTQSPTHLIKTRGQQVTLRCSPKSGHDTVSWYQQALGQGPQFIFQYYEEEERQRGNFPDRFSGHQFPNYSSELNVNALLLGDSALYLCASSFYRGQAFFGQGTRLTVV.

The DNA for the CDR3 is TGTGCCAGCAGCTTGGGACCGAATCAGCCCCAGCATTTT. Amino acids: CASSLGPNQPQHF. This chain joins TRBV5-6 and TRBJ1-5; D not resolved. Trimming removed 0 bases from V and 4 bases from J, with 5 bases in between. The CDR3 contains 13 residues. CDR1 is SGHDT and CDR2 is YYEEEE in the germline V gene.

The V and J genes are TRBV4-1 and TRBJ1-4, with D possibly matching TRBD1 (5 bases). This CDR3 region has 18 residues. V was trimmed by 4 bases and J by 0 bases, leaving 18 bases between them. CDR1 and CDR2 from the germline V gene are MGHRA and YSYEKL. The CDR3 loop is CASSPKISQGATNEKLFF. The CDR3, as DNA: TGCGCCAGCAGCCCCAAAATAAGTCAGGGAGCAACTAATGAAAAACTGTTTTTT.

This rearrangement joins TRBV6-1 to TRBJ2-7; either TRBD1 or TRBD2 may supply D (7 bases each). CDR1 MNHNS and CDR2 SASEGT come from the germline V gene. V dropped 4 bases and J dropped 0 bases, with 16 bases sitting between them. The CDR3 is made up of 16 amino acids. The CDR3 DNA reads as TGTGCCAGCAGTGTTCAAGCAGGGGGGGACTCCTACGAGCAGTACTTC. Translation: CASSVQAGGDSYEQYF.